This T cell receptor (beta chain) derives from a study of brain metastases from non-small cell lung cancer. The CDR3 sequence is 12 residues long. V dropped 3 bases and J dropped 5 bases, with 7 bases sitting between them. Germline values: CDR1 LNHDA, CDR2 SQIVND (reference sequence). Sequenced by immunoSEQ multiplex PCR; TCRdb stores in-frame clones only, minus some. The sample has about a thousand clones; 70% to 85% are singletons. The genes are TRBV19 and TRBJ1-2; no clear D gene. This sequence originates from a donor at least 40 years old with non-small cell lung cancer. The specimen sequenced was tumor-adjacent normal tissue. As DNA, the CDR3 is TGTGCCAGTAGTATCAACCTTTATGGCTACACCTTC. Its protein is CASSINLYGYTF. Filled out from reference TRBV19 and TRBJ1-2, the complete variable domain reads DGGITQSPKYLFRKEGQNVTLSCEQNLNHDAMYWYRQDPGQGLRLIYYSQIVNDFQKGDIAEGYSVSREKKESFPLTVTSAQKNPTAFYLCASSINLYGYTFGSGTRLTVV.